Reported below is one T cell receptor (beta chain). The CDR3 totals 17 residues. The trim removed 4 bases at V and 2 bases at J, leaving 7 bases unmatched. CDR1 is SGDLS and CDR2 is YYNGEE in the germline V gene. Measured with immunoSEQ multiplex PCR; TCRdb has only the in-frame clones, and not every one. The table shows approximately 380,000 clones, with approximately 91% occurring only once. This record belongs to a study of blood T cell repertoires in COVID-19. Study-wide context: Material from acute and convalescent COVID-19 was sourced from the United States, Italy and Spain.

Sequences were obtained from PBMCs or T cells enriched from blood (not recorded which). The receptor's source is a woman in her thirties or forties who had been exposed to COVID-19. The chain employs TRBV9 and TRBJ1-4, with TRBD1 matching over 11 bases. The CDR3 nucleotides are TGTGCCAGCAGCCCCCGGACAGGGGGCGTTACTAATGAAAAACTGTTTTTT. Translating it yields CASSPRTGGVTNEKLFF.